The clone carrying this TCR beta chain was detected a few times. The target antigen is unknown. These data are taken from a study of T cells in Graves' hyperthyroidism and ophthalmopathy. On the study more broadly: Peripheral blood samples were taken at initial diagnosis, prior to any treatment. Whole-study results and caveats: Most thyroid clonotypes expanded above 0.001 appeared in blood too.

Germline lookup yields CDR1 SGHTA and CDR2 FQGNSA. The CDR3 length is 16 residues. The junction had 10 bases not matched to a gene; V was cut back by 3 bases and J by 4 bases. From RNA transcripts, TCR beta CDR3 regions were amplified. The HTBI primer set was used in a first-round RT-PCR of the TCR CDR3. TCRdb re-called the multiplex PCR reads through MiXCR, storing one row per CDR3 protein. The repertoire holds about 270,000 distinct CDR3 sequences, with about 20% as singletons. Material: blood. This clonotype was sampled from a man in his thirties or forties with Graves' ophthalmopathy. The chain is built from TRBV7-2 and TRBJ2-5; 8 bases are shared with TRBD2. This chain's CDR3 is CASSFSLAGNGETQYF. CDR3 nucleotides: TGTGCCAGCAGCTTCTCATTAGCGGGAAATGGAGAGACCCAGTACTTC.